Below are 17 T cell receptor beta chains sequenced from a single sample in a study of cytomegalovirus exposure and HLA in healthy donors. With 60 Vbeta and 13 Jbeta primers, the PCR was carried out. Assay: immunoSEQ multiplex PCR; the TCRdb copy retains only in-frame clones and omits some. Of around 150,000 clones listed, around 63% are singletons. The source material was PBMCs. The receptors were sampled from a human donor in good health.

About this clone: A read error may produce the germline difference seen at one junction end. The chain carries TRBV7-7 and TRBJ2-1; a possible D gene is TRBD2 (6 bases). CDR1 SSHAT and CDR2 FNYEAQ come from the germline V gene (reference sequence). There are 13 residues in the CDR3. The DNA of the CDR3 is TGTGCTAGCAGCTCGGGACTTTCTAATGAGCAGTTCTTC. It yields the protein CASSSGLSNEQFF.

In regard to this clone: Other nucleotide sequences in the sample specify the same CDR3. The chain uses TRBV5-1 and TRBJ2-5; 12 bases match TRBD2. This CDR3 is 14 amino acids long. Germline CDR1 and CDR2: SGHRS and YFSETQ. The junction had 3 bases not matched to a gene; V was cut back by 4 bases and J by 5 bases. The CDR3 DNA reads TGCGCCAGCAGCCCGGGGACTAGCGGGGAGACCCAGTACTTC. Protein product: CASSPGTSGETQYF.

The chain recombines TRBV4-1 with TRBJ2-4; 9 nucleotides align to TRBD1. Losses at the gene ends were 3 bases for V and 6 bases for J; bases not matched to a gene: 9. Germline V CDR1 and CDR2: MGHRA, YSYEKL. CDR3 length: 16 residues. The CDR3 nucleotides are TGCGCCAGCAGCCACCCACCGGGACAGGGTGGAAACATTCAGTACTTC. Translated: CASSHPPGQGGNIQYF.

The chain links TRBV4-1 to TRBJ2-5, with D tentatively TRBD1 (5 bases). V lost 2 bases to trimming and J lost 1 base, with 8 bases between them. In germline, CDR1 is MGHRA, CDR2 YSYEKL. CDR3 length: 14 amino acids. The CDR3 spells CASSQKDSQETQYF. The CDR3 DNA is TGCGCCAGCAGCCAAAAAGACAGCCAAGAGACCCAGTACTTC.

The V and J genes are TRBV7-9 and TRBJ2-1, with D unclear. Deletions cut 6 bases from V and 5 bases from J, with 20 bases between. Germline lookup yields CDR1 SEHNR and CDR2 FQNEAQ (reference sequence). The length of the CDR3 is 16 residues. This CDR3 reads CASRARISSPNNEQFF. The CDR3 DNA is TGTGCCAGCAGGGCACGTATCAGTAGCCCCAACAATGAGCAGTTCTTC.

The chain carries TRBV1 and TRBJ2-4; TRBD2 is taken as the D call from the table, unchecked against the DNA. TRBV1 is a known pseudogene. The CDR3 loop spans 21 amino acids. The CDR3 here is CTSSQDPTSGNHLEGKNIQYF. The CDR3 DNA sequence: TGCACCAGCAGCCAAGATCCCACTAGCGGAAACCACCTTGAGGGCAAAAACATTCAGTACTTC.

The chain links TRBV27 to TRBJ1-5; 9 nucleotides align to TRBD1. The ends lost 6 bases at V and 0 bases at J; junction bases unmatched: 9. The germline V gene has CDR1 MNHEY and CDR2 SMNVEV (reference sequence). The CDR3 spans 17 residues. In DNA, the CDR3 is TGTGCCAGCAGACCCGGGACAGGGCCCTATAGCAATCAGCCCCAGCATTTT. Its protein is CASRPGTGPYSNQPQHF.

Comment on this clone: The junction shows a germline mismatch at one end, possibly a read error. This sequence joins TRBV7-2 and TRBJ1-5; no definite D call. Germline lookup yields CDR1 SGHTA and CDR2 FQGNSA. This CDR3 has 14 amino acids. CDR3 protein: CASSANPPGSPLNF. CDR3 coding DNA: TGTGCCAGCAGCGCCAACCCGCCGGGGAGTCCCCTTAATTTT.

DNA for the CDR3: TGTGCCAGTAGGGGACAGGGTGTAGGCGGTGGAAAACTGTTTTTT. It codes for CASRGQGVGGGKLFF. J is TRBJ1-4 and V is TRBV6-5; the match to TRBD1 covers 9 bases. Germline V gives CDR1 MNHEY, CDR2 SVGAGI. There are 15 residues in the CDR3. With 9 bases clipped from V and 10 bases from J, the junction kept 15 bases outside the gene matches.

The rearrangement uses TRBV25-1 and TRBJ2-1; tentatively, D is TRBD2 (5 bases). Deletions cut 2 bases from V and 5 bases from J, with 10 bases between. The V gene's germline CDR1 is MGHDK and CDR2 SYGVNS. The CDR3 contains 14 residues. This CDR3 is CASSEVRGNNEQFF. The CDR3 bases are TGTGCCAGCAGTGAAGTCCGGGGAAACAATGAGCAGTTCTTC. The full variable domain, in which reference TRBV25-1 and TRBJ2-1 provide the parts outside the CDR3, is EADIYQTPRYLVIGTGKKITLECSQTMGHDKMYWYQQDPGMELHLIHYSYGVNSTEKGDLSSESTVSRIRTEHFPLTLESARPSHTSQYLCASSEVRGNNEQFFGPGTRLTVL.

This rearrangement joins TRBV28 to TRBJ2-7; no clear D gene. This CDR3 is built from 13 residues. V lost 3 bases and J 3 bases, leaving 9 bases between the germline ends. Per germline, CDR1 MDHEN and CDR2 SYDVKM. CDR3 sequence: CASSFSRSYEQYF. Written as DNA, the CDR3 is TGTGCCAGCAGTTTCTCTCGGAGCTACGAGCAGTACTTC.

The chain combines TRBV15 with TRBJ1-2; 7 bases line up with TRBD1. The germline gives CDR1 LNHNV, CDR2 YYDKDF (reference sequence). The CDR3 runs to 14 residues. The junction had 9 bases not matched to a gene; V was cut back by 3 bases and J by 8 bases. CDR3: CATSRRQGPGGYTF. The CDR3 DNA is TGTGCCACCAGCAGGCGACAGGGACCGGGCGGCTACACCTTC.

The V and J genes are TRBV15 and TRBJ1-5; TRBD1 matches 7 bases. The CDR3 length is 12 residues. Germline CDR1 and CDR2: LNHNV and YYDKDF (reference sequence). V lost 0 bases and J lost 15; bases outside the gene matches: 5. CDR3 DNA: TGTGCCACCAGCAGAGATGGGACAGTTGGGCATTTT. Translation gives CATSRDGTVGHF.

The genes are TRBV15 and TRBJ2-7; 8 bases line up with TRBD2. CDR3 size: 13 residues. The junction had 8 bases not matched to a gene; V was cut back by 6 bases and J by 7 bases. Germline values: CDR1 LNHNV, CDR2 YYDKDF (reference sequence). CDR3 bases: TGTGCCACCAGGACGGGGGGGAAGGGGGAGCAGTACTTC. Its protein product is CATRTGGKGEQYF.

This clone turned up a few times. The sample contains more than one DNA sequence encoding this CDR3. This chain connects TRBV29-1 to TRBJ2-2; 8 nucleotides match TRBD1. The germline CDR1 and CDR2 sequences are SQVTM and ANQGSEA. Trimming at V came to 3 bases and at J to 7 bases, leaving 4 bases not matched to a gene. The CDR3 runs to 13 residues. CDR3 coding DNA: TGCAGCGTTGAGCAGGGGGCTGGCGGGGAGCTGTTTTTT. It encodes CSVEQGAGGELFF.

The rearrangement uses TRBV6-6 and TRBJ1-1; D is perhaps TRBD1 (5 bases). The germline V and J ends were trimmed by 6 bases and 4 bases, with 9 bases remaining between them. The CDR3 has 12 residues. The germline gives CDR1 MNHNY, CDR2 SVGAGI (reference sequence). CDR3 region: CASSNQGTEAFF. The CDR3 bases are TGTGCCAGCAGCAATCAGGGCACTGAAGCTTTCTTT.

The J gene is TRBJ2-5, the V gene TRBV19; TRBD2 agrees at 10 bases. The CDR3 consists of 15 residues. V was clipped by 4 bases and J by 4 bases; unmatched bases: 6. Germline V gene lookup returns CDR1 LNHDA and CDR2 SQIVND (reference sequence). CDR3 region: CASSTAGGPRETQYF. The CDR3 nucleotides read TGTGCCAGTAGTACAGCGGGAGGGCCTCGAGAGACCCAGTACTTC.